This entry lists 12 T cell receptor beta chains sequenced from one sample in a study of blood T cells in healthy people across ages. Primers used in a second PCR of roughly 6 to 12 cycles were a sample-barcoded 5' primer and a J-beta primer mix. In TCRdb, the 5' RACE reads were re-called with MiXCR into one record per CDR3 protein. The data show 1.5 million to 2 million distinct CDR3 sequences, around half seen once. Sequencing was carried out using blood. These receptors were collected from a middle-aged woman in good health.

This clonotype was seen a few times. The J gene is TRBJ2-5, the V gene TRBV28; D gene uncertain. Germline V gene sequence: CDR1 MDHEN, CDR2 SYDVKM. Trimming left V 2 bases short and J 12 bases short, with 13 bases between. The CDR3 length is 12 residues. Written as DNA, the CDR3 is TGTGCCAGCAGTTTACCGGGTCTCCAAGAGTACTTC. Translating gives CASSLPGLQEYF.

The J gene is TRBJ2-3, the V gene TRBV10-3; 14 positions match TRBD2. The germline V gene has CDR1 ENHRY and CDR2 SYGVKD. The CDR3 spans 16 residues. Germline trimming cut 6 bases from V and 5 bases from J; bases unmatched to any gene: 7. The CDR3 bases are TGTGCCATCAGGGCGACTAGCGGGGGGGCTGGAGATACGCAGTATTTT. This sequence encodes CAIRATSGGAGDTQYF.

V and J are TRBV4-3 and TRBJ2-3, with D unclear. The CDR3 is 18 residues long. With 0 bases removed from V and 0 bases from J, the gap between germline ends came to 16 bases. The germline V gene encodes CDR1 LGHNA and CDR2 YSLEER. CDR3 in amino acids: CASSQELAFRTSTDTQYF. In DNA, the CDR3 is TGCGCCAGCAGCCAAGAGTTGGCGTTCCGCACTAGCACAGATACGCAGTATTTT.

The rearrangement joins TRBV7-6 to TRBJ2-3, with a tentative D call TRBD1 (5 bases). The CDR3 is made up of 15 amino acids. V was cut by 1 base and J by 2 bases, with 10 bases left in between. CDR1 is SGHVS and CDR2 is FNYEAQ in the germline V gene. CDR3 region: CASSLDQGPTDTQYF. The CDR3, as DNA: TGTGCCAGCAGCTTAGATCAGGGTCCCACAGATACGCAGTATTTT.

The rearrangement joins TRBV6-2 or TRBV6-3 to TRBJ2-5; 7 bases align to TRBD1. The end of the DNA is better explained by TRBJ2-7, so the J call may be wrong. CDR1 and CDR2 (germline): MNHEY, SVGEGT. The CDR3 length is 11 residues. Written as DNA, the CDR3 is TGTGCCAGCCTAGACAGGGACGAGCAGTACTTC. Its translation: CASLDRDEQYF.

The chain recombines TRBV6-5 with TRBJ2-5; TRBD1 aligns across 11 bases. CDR3 length: 12 amino acids. Germline CDR1 is MNHEY and CDR2 is SVGAGI. After removal of 10 bases from V and 11 bases from J, the junction contained 9 bases not matched to a gene. CDR3 sequence reads: CATKTGQGEQYF. CDR3 in DNA: TGTGCCACCAAAACGGGACAGGGGGAGCAGTACTTC.

The chain joins TRBV10-3 to TRBJ2-3; a weak D match, TRBD1 (6 bases). Trimming pared 0 bases from V and 5 bases from J, leaving 12 bases between. There are 15 residues in the CDR3. Per germline, CDR1 ENHRY and CDR2 SYGVKD. The CDR3 spells CAISESASQGDTQYF. CDR3 DNA: TGTGCCATCAGTGAGTCGGCCTCACAGGGAGATACGCAGTATTTT.

CDR3 region: CASSHPKWGGNYGYTF. The CDR3 nucleotides read TGTGCCAGCAGCCACCCAAAGTGGGGCGGAAACTATGGCTACACCTTC. The rearrangement links TRBV7-2 to TRBJ1-2; the D gene is possibly TRBD1 (5 bases). Germline CDR1 SGHTA, CDR2 FQGNSA. Trimming cost V 5 bases and J 2 bases, with 18 bases left between them. There are 16 residues in the CDR3.

CDR3 loop: CASSPYADYGYTF. The CDR3 coding sequence is TGCGCCAGCAGCCCATATGCGGACTATGGCTACACCTTC. The V call is TRBV5-1, the J call TRBJ1-2; no clear D. This CDR3 has 13 residues. With 4 bases removed from V and 3 bases from J, the gap between germline ends came to 10 bases. Germline V gene lookup returns CDR1 SGHRS and CDR2 YFSETQ.

Regarding this clonotype: One junction end does not reproduce the germline sequence, and a read error may be involved. The rearrangement links TRBV9 to TRBJ2-3, with 12 bases matching TRBD2. Germline V gene lookup returns CDR1 SGDLS and CDR2 YYNGEE. The CDR3 totals 19 residues. CDR3 amino acids: CAGSGAVLAGGPSTDTQYF. In DNA, the CDR3 is TGTGCCGGCAGCGGAGCTGTCCTAGCGGGGGGGCCTAGCACAGATACGCAGTATTTT.

This chain connects TRBV20-1 to TRBJ2-2; D is unresolved. CDR1 and CDR2 (germline): DFQATT, SNEGSKA (reference sequence). The V and J ends lost 3 bases and 1 base respectively, with 0 bases between them. There are 11 residues in the CDR3. In DNA, the CDR3 is TGCAGTGCTAGGAACACCGGGGAGCTGTTTTTT. This gives the protein CSARNTGELFF.

The V call is TRBV4-3, the J call TRBJ2-7, with 7 bases fitting TRBD1. V gave up 4 bases and J gave up 2 bases; unmatched junction bases: 8. Germline lookup yields CDR1 LGHNA and CDR2 YSLEER. The CDR3 is 15 amino acids. CDR3 coding DNA: TGCGCCAGCAGCCTGGGGACAGAGGATACCTACGAGCAGTACTTC. Translation gives CASSLGTEDTYEQYF.